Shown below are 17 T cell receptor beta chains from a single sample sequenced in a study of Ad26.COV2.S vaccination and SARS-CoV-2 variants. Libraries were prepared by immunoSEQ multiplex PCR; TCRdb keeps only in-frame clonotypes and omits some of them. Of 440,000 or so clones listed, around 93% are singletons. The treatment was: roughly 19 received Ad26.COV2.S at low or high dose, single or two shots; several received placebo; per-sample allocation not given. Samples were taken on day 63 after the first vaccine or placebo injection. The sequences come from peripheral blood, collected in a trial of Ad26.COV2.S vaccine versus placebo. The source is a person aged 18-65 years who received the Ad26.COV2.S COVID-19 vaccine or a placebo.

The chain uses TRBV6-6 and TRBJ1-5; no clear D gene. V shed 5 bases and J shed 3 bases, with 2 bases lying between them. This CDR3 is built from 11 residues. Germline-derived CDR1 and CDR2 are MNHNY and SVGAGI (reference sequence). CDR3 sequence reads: CASSDNQPQHF. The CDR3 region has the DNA TGTGCCAGCAGTGACAATCAGCCCCAGCATTTT.

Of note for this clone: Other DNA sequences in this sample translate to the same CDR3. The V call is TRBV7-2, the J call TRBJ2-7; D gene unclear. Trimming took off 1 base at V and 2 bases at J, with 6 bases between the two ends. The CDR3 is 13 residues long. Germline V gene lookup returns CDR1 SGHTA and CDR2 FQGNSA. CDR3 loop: CASSLGRPYEQYF. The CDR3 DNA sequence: TGTGCCAGCAGCTTAGGTCGTCCCTACGAGCAGTACTTC. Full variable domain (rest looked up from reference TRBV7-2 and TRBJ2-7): GAGVSQSPSNKVTEKGKDVELRCDPISGHTALYWYRQSLGQGLEFLIYFQGNSAPDKSGLPSDRFSAERTGGSVSTLTIQRTQQEDSAVYLCASSLGRPYEQYFGPGTRLTVT.

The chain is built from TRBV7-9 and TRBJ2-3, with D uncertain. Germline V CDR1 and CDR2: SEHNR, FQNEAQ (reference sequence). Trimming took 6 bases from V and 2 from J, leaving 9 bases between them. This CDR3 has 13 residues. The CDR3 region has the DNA TGTGCCAGCAGGTCATCCTCCACAGATACGCAGTATTTT. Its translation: CASRSSSTDTQYF.

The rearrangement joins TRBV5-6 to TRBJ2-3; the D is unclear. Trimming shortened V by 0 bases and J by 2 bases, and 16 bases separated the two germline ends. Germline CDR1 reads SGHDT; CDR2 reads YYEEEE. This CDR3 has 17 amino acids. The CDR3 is CASSLVVLDGDTDTQYF. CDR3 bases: TGTGCCAGCAGCTTGGTTGTCCTGGATGGGGACACAGATACGCAGTATTTT.

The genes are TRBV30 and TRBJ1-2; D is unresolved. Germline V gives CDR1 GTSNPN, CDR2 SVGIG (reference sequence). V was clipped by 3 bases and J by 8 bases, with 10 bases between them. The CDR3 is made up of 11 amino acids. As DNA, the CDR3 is TGTGCCTGGAGCGTGCAGTTGGGCTACACCTTC. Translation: CAWSVQLGYTF.

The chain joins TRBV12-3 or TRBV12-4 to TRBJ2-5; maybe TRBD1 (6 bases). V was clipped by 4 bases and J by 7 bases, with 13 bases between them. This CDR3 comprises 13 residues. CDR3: CASSSTGKATQYF. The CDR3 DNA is TGTGCCAGCAGTTCTACAGGGAAAGCGACCCAGTACTTC.

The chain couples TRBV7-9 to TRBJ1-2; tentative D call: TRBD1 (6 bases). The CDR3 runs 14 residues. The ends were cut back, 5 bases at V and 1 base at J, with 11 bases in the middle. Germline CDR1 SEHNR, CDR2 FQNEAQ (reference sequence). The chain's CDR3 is CASSPTQGNYGYTF. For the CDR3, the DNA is TGTGCCAGCAGCCCCACACAGGGTAACTATGGCTACACCTTC. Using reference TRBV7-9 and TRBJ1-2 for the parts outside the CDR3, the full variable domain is DTGVSQNPRHKITKRGQNVTFRCDPISEHNRLYWYRQTLGQGPEFLTYFQNEAQLEKSRLLSDRFSAERPKGSFSTLEIQRTEQGDSAMYLCASSPTQGNYGYTFGSGTRLTVV.

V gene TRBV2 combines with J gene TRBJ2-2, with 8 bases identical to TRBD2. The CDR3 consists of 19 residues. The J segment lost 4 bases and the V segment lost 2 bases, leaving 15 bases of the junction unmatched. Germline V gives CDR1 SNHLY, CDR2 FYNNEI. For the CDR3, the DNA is TGTGCCAGCAGTGAATCCCCGACTCAGCGGGGGCCAACCACCGGGGAGCTGTTTTTT. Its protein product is CASSESPTQRGPTTGELFF.

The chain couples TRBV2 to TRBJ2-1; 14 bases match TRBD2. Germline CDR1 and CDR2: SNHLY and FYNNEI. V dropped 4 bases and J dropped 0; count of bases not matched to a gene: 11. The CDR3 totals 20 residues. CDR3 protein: CASSGSPGLAGASSYNEQFF. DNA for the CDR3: TGTGCCAGCAGTGGTTCGCCGGGACTAGCGGGGGCGAGCTCCTACAATGAGCAGTTCTTC.

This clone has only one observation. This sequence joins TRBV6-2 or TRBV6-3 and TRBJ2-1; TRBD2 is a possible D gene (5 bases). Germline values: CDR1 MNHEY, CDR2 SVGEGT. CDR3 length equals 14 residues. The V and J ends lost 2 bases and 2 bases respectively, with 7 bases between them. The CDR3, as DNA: TGTGCCAGCAGTTACCTCGGGGCCTACAATGAGCAGTTCTTC. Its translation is CASSYLGAYNEQFF.

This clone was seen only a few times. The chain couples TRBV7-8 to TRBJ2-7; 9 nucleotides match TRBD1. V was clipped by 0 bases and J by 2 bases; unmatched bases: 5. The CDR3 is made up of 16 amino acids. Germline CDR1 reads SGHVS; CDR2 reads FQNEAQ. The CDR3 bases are TGTGCCAGCAGCTTAGCGGGACAGGGTAGAGCCTACGAGCAGTACTTC. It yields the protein CASSLAGQGRAYEQYF.

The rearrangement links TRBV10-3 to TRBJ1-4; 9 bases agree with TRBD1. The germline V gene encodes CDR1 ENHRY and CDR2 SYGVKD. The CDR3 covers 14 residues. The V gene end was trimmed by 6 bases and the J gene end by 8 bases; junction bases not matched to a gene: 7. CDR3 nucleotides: TGTGCCATCAGGCCGGGACAGGGAAGCGAAAAACTGTTTTTT. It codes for CAIRPGQGSEKLFF.

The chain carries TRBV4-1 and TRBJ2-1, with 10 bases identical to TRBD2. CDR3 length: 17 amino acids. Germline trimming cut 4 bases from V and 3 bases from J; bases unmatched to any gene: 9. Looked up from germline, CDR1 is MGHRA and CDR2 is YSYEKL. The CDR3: CASSLLSGGTIYNEQFF. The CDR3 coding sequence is TGCGCCAGCAGCCTCCTTAGCGGGGGGACTATCTACAATGAGCAGTTCTTC.

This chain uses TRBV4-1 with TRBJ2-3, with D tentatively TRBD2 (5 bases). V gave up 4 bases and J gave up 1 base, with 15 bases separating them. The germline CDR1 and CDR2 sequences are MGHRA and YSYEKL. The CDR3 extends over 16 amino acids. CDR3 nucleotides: TGCGCCAGCAGCCCCCCCGGGGTGACACGCACAGATACGCAGTATTTT. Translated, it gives CASSPPGVTRTDTQYF.

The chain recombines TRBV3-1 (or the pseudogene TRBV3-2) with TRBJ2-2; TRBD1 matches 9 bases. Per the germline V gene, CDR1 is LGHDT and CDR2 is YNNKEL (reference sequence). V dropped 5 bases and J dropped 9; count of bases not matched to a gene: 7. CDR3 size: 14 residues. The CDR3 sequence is CASSSDRGLRELFF. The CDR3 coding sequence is TGTGCCAGCAGCTCGGACAGGGGATTGCGGGAGCTGTTTTTT.

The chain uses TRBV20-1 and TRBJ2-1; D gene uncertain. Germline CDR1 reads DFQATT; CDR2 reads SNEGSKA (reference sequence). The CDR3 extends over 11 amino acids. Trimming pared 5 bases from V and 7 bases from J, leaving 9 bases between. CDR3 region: CSASRRNEQFF. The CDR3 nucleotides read TGCAGTGCTTCCAGACGGAATGAGCAGTTCTTC.

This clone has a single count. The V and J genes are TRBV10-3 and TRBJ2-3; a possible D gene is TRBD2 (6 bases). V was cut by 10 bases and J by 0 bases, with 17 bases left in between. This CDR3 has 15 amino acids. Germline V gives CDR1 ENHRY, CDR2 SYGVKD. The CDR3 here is CATCDGGTSTDTQYF. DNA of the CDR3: TGTGCCACCTGTGACGGGGGAACTAGCACAGATACGCAGTATTTT.